These T cell receptor beta chains were read from a single sample in a study of T cells in Graves' hyperthyroidism and ophthalmopathy. TCRdb reprocessed the multiplex PCR reads with MiXCR, giving one entry per CDR3 protein. The table lists 250,000 to 350,000 distinct CDR3 sequences, 22% of them singletons, with about 60% in the top ten. Sequencing used blood. Receptors were obtained from a man aged 25-45 years with Graves' ophthalmopathy. Both conserved end residues are trimmed from each CDR3. Each record gives: J gene, V gene, clone size, CDR3 protein. Expanded clones get a size class; other rows say once, few or many, or leave the size out.

>TRBJ1-4|TRBV20-1|-
SARDSEVGSEKLF
>TRBJ2-1|TRBV25-1|-
ASSELGGNREQF
>TRBJ2-7|TRBV3-1|many
ASTPDGYEQY
>TRBJ1-2|TRBV6-5|many
ASSYDRDRYT
>TRBJ2-3|TRBV20-1|-
SARDLIGVAGVTQY
>TRBJ2-3|TRBV20-1|many
SAWEGGDTQY
>TRBJ1-6|TRBV2|-
ASSRLGTGRNSPLH
>TRBJ1-6|TRBV20-1|many
SARPAPNSPLH
>TRBJ2-7|TRBV2|few
ASRVAGGDSYEQY
>TRBJ1-4|TRBV7-8|few
ASSRTSNEKLF
>TRBJ1-6|TRBV28|-
ASRNPGEGYNSPLH
>TRBJ1-4|TRBV6-5|-
ASSYTRVRGNEKLF
>TRBJ2-7|TRBV5-1|many
ASSLLRTGLSYEQY
>TRBJ2-7|TRBV5-1|-
ASSLGDYPYEQY
>TRBJ1-3|TRBV28|-
ASDRGSGNTIY
>TRBJ1-2|TRBV7-8|many
ASSFGQGGSGYGYT
>TRBJ1-1|TRBV7-2|many
ASSLAHGQGKAF
>TRBJ2-7|TRBV11-2|-
ASSSYRGEGEQY
>TRBJ2-7|TRBV27|few
ASSRERSYEQY
>TRBJ2-1|TRBV20-1|-
SASVTSSRSYNEQF
>TRBJ1-2|TRBV29-1|few
SVQGAGWGYT
>TRBJ2-5|TRBV20-1|-
SARPGTQVVQTQY
>TRBJ1-3|TRBV5-1|few
ATSGGADGNTIY
>TRBJ1-2|TRBV30|many
AWSAGRSYGYT
>TRBJ2-1|TRBV27|many
ASSTTTSGISYNEQF
>TRBJ2-7|TRBV20-1|-
SARSGSSSYEQY
>TRBJ2-1|TRBV6-2/TRBV6-3|-
ASSPTLAGGRAQF
>TRBJ2-2|TRBV18|once
ASSLLDSRSTGELF
>TRBJ1-2|TRBV20-1|-
SADPLDPDRGYT
>TRBJ2-1|TRBV5-1|-
ASSSGQGMHEQF
>TRBJ2-5|TRBV24-1|few
ATSGTSRRYQETQY
>TRBJ1-5|TRBV10-2|-
ASSDSRSNQPQH
>TRBJ1-2|TRBV20-1|-
SARDEGKLLSNYGYT
>TRBJ2-1|TRBV5-1|many
ASSWGQGYNEQF
>TRBJ2-1|TRBV12-3/TRBV12-4|few
ASSSRQNNEQF
>TRBJ2-7|TRBV12-3/TRBV12-4|-
ASSLGGRGDRSYEQY
>TRBJ2-4|TRBV6-1|-
AISEGLAPVAKNIQY
>TRBJ2-5|TRBV20-1|many
SAPTGGPQTQY
>TRBJ2-1|TRBV18|-
ASSRQSGRGSNEQF
>TRBJ2-7|TRBV5-8|many
ASSSVARGHEQY
>TRBJ2-3|TRBV5-1|-
ASIRDSSTDTQY
>TRBJ1-1|TRBV30|few
AWSVTGTAYEAF
>TRBJ2-7|TRBV20-1|-
SARSLGGILSYEQY
>TRBJ2-6|TRBV7-2|-
ASSLVPQGNSGANVLT
>TRBJ2-7|TRBV7-8|many
ASSAPGQGLYEQY
>TRBJ2-7|TRBV11-2|-
ASSLGFSSYEQY
>TRBJ1-4|TRBV11-2|few
ASSVRTAGEKLF
>TRBJ2-7|TRBV9|few
ASSARTGGHEQY
>TRBJ2-3|TRBV27|many
ASTPLAGGGNTQY
>TRBJ1-1|TRBV18|many
ASSPAAQTMNTEAF
>TRBJ2-1|TRBV11-2|many
ASSHAGEGYNEQF